This is a list of T cell receptor beta chains from one sample in a study of T cell responses to AZD1222 COVID-19 vaccine. Sequencing used immunoSEQ multiplex PCR; TCRdb keeps in-frame clones, though not all of them. The sample has about 94,000 clones; around 87% are singletons. Material: peripheral blood, obtained on day 0 of AZD1222 vaccination. The source of these receptors is an adult in good health. The CDR3 runs from the conserved cysteine through the conserved F or W. A D gene is named only where the DNA matches it firmly. Clone size is stated in some rows and not others, as once, few, many or a class when expanded.

v_gene,abundance,j_gene,d_gene,len,CDR3nt,CDR3aa
TRBV4-2,NA,TRBJ1-3,NA,17,TGTGCCAGCAGCCAAGATTTGGAGCAGATCTTTGGGAACACCATATATTTT,CASSQDLEQIFGNTIYF
TRBV3-1/TRBV3-2,few,TRBJ2-3,NA,13,TGTGCCAGCAGCCCCCTTGGACCAGATACGCAGTATTTT,CASSPLGPDTQYF
TRBV10-3,NA,TRBJ2-7,NA,12,TGTGCCATCAGTGAATCGGTAACGGAGCAGTACTTC,CAISESVTEQYF
TRBV27,NA,TRBJ2-6,NA,16,TGTGCCAGCAGTTTATTTTGGAGGGCTGGGGCCAACGTCCTGACTTTC,CASSLFWRAGANVLTF
TRBV18,NA,TRBJ2-2,NA,15,TGTGCCAGCTCACCTAGGGTGTCCGGAGCCGGGGAGCTGTTTTTT,CASSPRVSGAGELFF
TRBV11-1,NA,TRBJ2-1,NA,15,TGTGCCAGCAGCTTTATTCACCAGGTCCAGAATGAGCAGTTCTTC,CASSFIHQVQNEQFF
TRBV14,few,TRBJ2-1,NA,13,TGTGCCAGCAGCCAATTTCTCGTCGATGAGCAGTTCTTC,CASSQFLVDEQFF
TRBV11-2,NA,TRBJ1-1,TRBD1,13,TGTGCCAGCAGCCAGCAGGGGGACACTGAAGCTTTCTTT,CASSQQGDTEAFF
TRBV5-4,NA,TRBJ2-7,NA,16,TGTGCCAGCAGCTTGGGCCCCGGGACCGGCTCCTACGAGCAGTACTTC,CASSLGPGTGSYEQYF
TRBV21-1,NA,TRBJ1-5,NA,16,TGTGCCAGCAGCAAAGAGTTCGGACAAGCCAATCAGCCCCAGCATTTT,CASSKEFGQANQPQHF
TRBV6-5,NA,TRBJ1-2,NA,13,TGTGCCAGCAGTCTATCCCATGGCGGCGGCTACACCTTC,CASSLSHGGGYTF
TRBV5-4,NA,TRBJ2-2,NA,13,TGTGCCAGCAGCTTACTTACCTCCGGGGAGCTGTTTTTT,CASSLLTSGELFF
TRBV13,NA,TRBJ1-2,TRBD1,16,TGTGCCAGCAGCTCCCAGGGGGGACAGGGGGCGAAAGGCTACACCTTC,CASSSQGGQGAKGYTF
TRBV14,NA,TRBJ1-1,NA,15,TGTGCCAGCAGCCAAGTAGGAGGGGTGATCACTGAAGCTTTCTTT,CASSQVGGVITEAFF
TRBV5-6,few,TRBJ1-5,NA,15,TGTGCCAGCAGCCCCTACGGGACTCTCAATCAGCCCCAGCATTTT,CASSPYGTLNQPQHF